The rows below give T cell receptor beta chains drawn from one sample of a study of blood T cell repertoires in COVID-19. Only in-frame clones appear in the TCRdb table, and some are missing; sequencing was by immunoSEQ multiplex PCR. Of over 150,000 clones in the sample, about 90% are singletons; the top ten hold roughly 0.51%. The sequenced material came from peripheral blood. These receptors were obtained from a man aged 50-59 years with acute or convalescent COVID-19. CDR3s include the opening cysteine and the closing phenylalanine or tryptophan.

TRBV6-6 | CASTTGATSNYGYTF
TRBV19 | CASGSSGNTEAFF
TRBV21-1 | CASSNYHRGDTQYF
TRBV5-1 | CASSGIAAGETQYF
TRBV30 | CAWRATSGGRDTQYF
TRBV19 | CASYYQPQHF
TRBV5-6 | CASSLQGFNSPLHF
TRBV5-1 | CASSPRLHSGNTIYF
TRBV6-6 | CASRLQADGNTIYF
TRBV12-3/TRBV12-4 | CASSTSRGPQHF
TRBV5-5 | CASSLYGTGELFF
TRBV7-9 | CASSFAEGQGSYEQYF
TRBV19 | CASTLTGVTGELFF
TRBV7-2 | CASSSQSTQGGYGYTF
TRBV10-1 | CASSSGLRYGYTF
TRBV27 | CASSVSLGTAYEQYF
TRBV27 | CASSLSGGRWAFF
TRBV11-3 | CASSSRQGNGELFF
TRBV13 | CASSSDSGSYGYTF
TRBV7-3 | CASSKGQSNTGELFF
TRBV6-5 | CASSYLRSSYGYTF
TRBV5-1 | CASNPLAGVGNEQFF
TRBV2 | CASSPGQRNEKLFF
TRBV4-1 | CASSPLLASEQYF
TRBV6-1 | CASSEVTGGWNTEAFF
TRBV11-2 | CASSFPRTSYNEQFF
TRBV9 | CASSVSLGTSTDTQYF
TRBV24-1 | CATSGDREQETQYF
TRBV2 | CASRPRPGDEGTQYF
TRBV7-2 | CASSGKGIVGGTQYF
TRBV24-1 | CATSRTSGDNEQFF
TRBV7-2 | CASSTGTGDYNEQFF
TRBV19 | CASTIRANTGELFF
TRBV6-6 | CASSPAGLEKLFF
TRBV27 | CASSSRDRASYEQYF
TRBV7-2 | CASSLAGGGNEQFF
TRBV19 | CATGSDTGELFF
TRBV5-1 | CASSWTSGRSNEQFF
TRBV7-2 | CASTEWAGFNTEAFF
TRBV3-1/TRBV3-2 | CASSQGRTGPSPLHF
TRBV29-1 | CSVAEPGLALETQYF